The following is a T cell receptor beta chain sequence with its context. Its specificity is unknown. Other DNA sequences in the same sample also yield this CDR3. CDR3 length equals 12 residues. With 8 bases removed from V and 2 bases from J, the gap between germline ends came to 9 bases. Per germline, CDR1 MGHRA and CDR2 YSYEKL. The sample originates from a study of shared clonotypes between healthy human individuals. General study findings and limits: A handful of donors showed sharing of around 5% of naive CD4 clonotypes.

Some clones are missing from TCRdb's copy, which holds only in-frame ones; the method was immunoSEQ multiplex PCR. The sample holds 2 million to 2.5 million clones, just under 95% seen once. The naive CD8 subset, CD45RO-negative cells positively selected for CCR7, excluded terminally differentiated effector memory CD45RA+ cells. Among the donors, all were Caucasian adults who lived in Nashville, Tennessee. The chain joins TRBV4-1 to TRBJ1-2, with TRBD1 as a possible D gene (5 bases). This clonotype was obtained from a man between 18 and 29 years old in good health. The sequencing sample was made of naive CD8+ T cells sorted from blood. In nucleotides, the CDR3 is TGCGCCAGCGCCGAGGGGAACTATGGCTACACCTTC. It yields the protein CASAEGNYGYTF.